Sequencing of this T cell receptor beta chain was carried out in a study of T-cell memory formation after mild COVID-19. CDR1 is SGHDN, CDR2 FVKESK, per germline. The CDR3 consists of 17 residues. Trimming removed 4 bases at V and 0 bases at J, with 16 bases between. 5'RACE, which relied on constant-segment primers, yielded TCR alpha and TCR beta cDNA libraries carrying sample barcodes and UMIs. TCRdb re-analysed the 5' RACE reads in MiXCR, keeping a single row per CDR3 protein. Counted here are 100,000 to 150,000 distinct CDR3 sequences, approximately 6.3% occurring once; the ten biggest clones make up over 2%.

The chain combines TRBV14 with TRBJ2-1; D not certain. This sequence was found in an adult woman who had mild COVID-19 (a few samples of this study predate the infection). Cell type and time point are not known. Sequenced sample: PBMCs or a T cell subset sorted from them (not recorded which). DNA for the CDR3: TGTGCCAGCAGCCGGCTTACAACAGTAGACTCCTACAATGAGCAGTTCTTC. Translating gives CASSRLTTVDSYNEQFF.